The T cell receptor beta chain described here comes from a study of blood T cell repertoires in COVID-19. Method: immunoSEQ multiplex PCR; TCRdb's copy keeps in-frame clones and lacks some. The table records around 300,000 clones, roughly 86% of them present only once. The V end was cut by 5 bases, the J end by 2 bases, with 13 bases between. This CDR3 comprises 14 residues. CDR1 is MNHEY and CDR2 is SMNVEV in the germline V gene (reference sequence). The sample taken for sequencing was PBMCs or T cells enriched from blood (not recorded which). This chain uses TRBV27 with TRBJ2-7, with D possibly being TRBD1 (5 bases). This clonotype was obtained from a woman aged 55-70 years who had recovered from COVID-19. In DNA, the CDR3 is TGTGCCAGCAGTCCCCCGGGCAGGGCCTACGAGCAGTACTTC. It codes for CASSPPGRAYEQYF.